The 4 T cell receptor beta chains presented below share a single source sample, sequenced in a study of blood T cells in healthy people across ages. PCR was performed a second time for roughly 6 to 12 cycles using a sample-barcoded 5' primer and a J-beta primer mix. TCRdb independently ran MiXCR on the 5' RACE reads; one entry per CDR3 protein. The data hold hundreds of thousands of distinct CDR3 sequences, with more than 25% observed a single time. The sample was blood. The receptors derive from a woman of 80 years or more in good health.

This clonotype was observed many times. The chain links TRBV20-1 to TRBJ1-2; possibly TRBD1 for D (6 bases). The CDR3 is 10 amino acids. Germline CDR1 and CDR2: DFQATT and SNEGSKA (reference sequence). V was trimmed by 3 bases and J by 11 bases, leaving 10 bases between them. The CDR3 DNA reads as TGCAGTGCTAGCAGGGGCAGGTACACCTTC. As protein: CSASRGRYTF.

This clonotype appeared a few times. The chain employs TRBV30 and TRBJ2-4, with D unresolved. The germline gives CDR1 GTSNPN, CDR2 SVGIG (reference sequence). The V end lost 3 bases, the J end lost 5 bases, and 8 bases lay between the germline ends. This CDR3 comprises 12 residues. The CDR3 sequence: CAWSLNQNIQYF. The CDR3 DNA is TGTGCCTGGAGCTTGAACCAAAACATTCAGTACTTC.

In its sample, this clonotype was seen many times. The rearrangement links TRBV27 to TRBJ2-1, with 12 bases that match TRBD1. V shed 7 bases and J 4 bases; nucleotides not matched to a gene: 11. The length of the CDR3 is 17 residues. Germline CDR1 MNHEY, CDR2 SMNVEV (reference sequence). The CDR3 DNA is TGTGCCAGCACGGGGACAGGGGGCGGCGGTAATTACAATGAGCAGTTCTTC. As protein: CASTGTGGGGNYNEQFF.

There are a few counts of this clonotype. The rearrangement links TRBV5-5 to TRBJ2-7; a possible D gene is TRBD1 (6 bases). The V and J ends lost 2 bases and 0 bases respectively, with 12 bases between them. Germline CDR1 reads SGHKS; CDR2 reads YYEKEE (reference sequence). This CDR3 is built from 15 residues. CDR3 in DNA: TGTGCCAGCAGCTTCGAAACGGACAGCTCCTACGAGCAGTACTTC. Protein product: CASSFETDSSYEQYF. The full variable domain, completed using reference TRBV5-5 and TRBJ2-7, is DAGVTQSPTHLIKTRGQQVTLRCSPISGHKSVSWYQQVLGQGPQFIFQYYEKEERGRGNFPDRFSARQFPNYSSELNVNALLLGDSALYLCASSFETDSSYEQYFGPGTRLTVT.